Listed here are 5 T cell receptor beta chains from one sample, sequenced in a study of Tregs in tolerant kidney transplant recipients. Their cognate antigens are unknown. After 6 days with irradiated graft donor PBMCs, CFSE-labeled recipient PBMCs were FACS-sorted. The method was immunoSEQ multiplex PCR; TCRdb's version includes in-frame clones alone and lacks a portion of them. The table counts roughly 1,700 clones; about 20% lies in the top ten. The sequencing here drew on CD4+ T cells from blood cultured with allogeneic cells, taken before the transplant. The source of these receptors is a human patient who received a combined kidney and bone marrow transplant.

On this clone itself: The sequence runs out 3 residues before the end of the CDR3; the remainder is reconstructed from the germline J gene. The chain joins TRBV12-3 or TRBV12-4 to TRBJ2-3; tentative D call: TRBD2 (7 bases). Trimming pared 6 bases from V and 6 bases from J, leaving 16 bases between. The CDR3 length is 14 residues. The CDR3 region is CASSLGGAMDTQYF. The CDR3 DNA, read in part, is TGTGCCAGCAGCCTAGGGGGGGCCATGGATACG.

As to this clone: The CDR3 end is not reached by the read, which stops 3 residues before it; the germline J gene fills it in. The chain has TRBV19 and TRBJ2-7; 8 bases agree with TRBD1. Germline trimming cut 8 bases from V and 4 bases from J; bases unmatched to any gene: 19. Germline CDR1 reads LNHDA; CDR2 reads SQIVND (reference sequence). The CDR3 totals 17 residues. The CDR3 here is CASSPRWGRDRTYEQYF. The sequenced part of the CDR3 DNA is TGTGCCAGTTCACCAAGGTGGGGGCGGGACAGGACATACGAG.

As concerns this clone: The read ends 3 residues before the CDR3 terminus; that terminus is restored from the germline J gene. The chain couples TRBV27 to TRBJ2-7; TRBD1 aligns across 9 bases. Germline CDR1 MNHEY, CDR2 SMNVEV (reference sequence). This CDR3 is 15 amino acids long. The J segment lost 2 bases and the V segment lost 4 bases, leaving 6 bases of the junction unmatched. Partial CDR3 DNA: TGTGCCAGCAGTTCCGGGACAGGGAACCCCTACGAG. This gives the protein CASSSGTGNPYE. The entire CDR3 protein reads CASSSGTGNPYEQYF.

Concerning this clone: The sequence runs out 3 residues before the end of the CDR3; the remainder is reconstructed from the germline J gene. The chain carries TRBV18 and TRBJ1-2; 8 bases match TRBD1. The length of the CDR3 is 14 residues. Per the germline V gene, CDR1 is KGHSH and CDR2 is LQKENI. The CDR3 is CASSRQGNSYDYTF. The CDR3 DNA, read in part, is TGTGCCAGCTCACGACAGGGGAACTCCTACGAC.

Points on this clone: Sequencing ends 3 residues short of the CDR3 end; the germline J gene provides the rest. The rearrangement links TRBV7-9 to TRBJ1-2; D is uncertain. This CDR3 contains 13 residues. Germline values: CDR1 SEHNR, CDR2 FQNEAQ (reference sequence). CDR3 loop: CASSLARLEDYTF. CDR3 DNA, as far as it was read: TGTGCCAGCAGCCTCGCTAGGCTGGAGGAC.